A selection of T cell receptor beta chains follows, all from one sample in a study of T cell responses to AZD1222 COVID-19 vaccine. This table comes from immunoSEQ multiplex PCR, and its TCRdb copy is limited to in-frame clones, with some not included. The profile shows about 160,000 clones, roughly nine tenths of them singletons. Sequences were derived from peripheral blood, sampled 28 days after the second AZD1222 dose. The source is an adult who received the AZD1222 COVID-19 vaccine. Each CDR3 is given with its conserved first and last residue. D genes are given only for firm matches. Part of the rows lack a size; the others show once, few, many or a class for expanded clones.

j_call: TRBJ1-5
v_call: TRBV21-1
cdr3_length: 16
d_call: NA
clone_size: NA
cdr3_aa: CASSKLVDGLNQPQHF
cdr3_nt: TGTGCCAGCAGCAAATTAGTGGACGGCCTCAATCAGCCCCAGCATTTT

j_call: TRBJ1-1
v_call: TRBV30
cdr3_length: 14
d_call: NA
clone_size: NA
cdr3_aa: CAWSLSPRHGEAFF
cdr3_nt: TGTGCCTGGAGTTTATCTCCCCGGCATGGTGAAGCTTTCTTT

j_call: TRBJ2-3
v_call: TRBV30
cdr3_length: 12
d_call: NA
clone_size: NA
cdr3_aa: CAWTQVPDTQYF
cdr3_nt: TGTGCCTGGACACAGGTACCAGATACGCAGTATTTT

j_call: TRBJ2-7
v_call: TRBV20-1
cdr3_length: 13
d_call: TRBD2
clone_size: NA
cdr3_aa: CSASSPGGREQYF
cdr3_nt: TGCAGTGCTAGTTCCCCGGGAGGGCGCGAGCAGTACTTC

j_call: TRBJ2-5
v_call: TRBV2
cdr3_length: 15
d_call: TRBD2
clone_size: once
cdr3_aa: CASSAILGGPETQYF
cdr3_nt: TGTGCCAGCAGTGCAATCCTGGGAGGGCCGGAGACCCAGTACTTC

j_call: TRBJ2-7
v_call: TRBV11-3
cdr3_length: 16
d_call: NA
clone_size: NA
cdr3_aa: CASSPAGGGTGYEQYF
cdr3_nt: TGTGCCAGCAGCCCTGCGGGCGGAGGTACGGGGTACGAGCAGTACTTC

j_call: TRBJ1-5
v_call: TRBV19
cdr3_length: 16
d_call: TRBD1
clone_size: NA
cdr3_aa: CASSSPKGAGNQPQHF
cdr3_nt: TGTGCCAGTAGCTCCCCGAAGGGGGCGGGCAATCAGCCCCAGCATTTT

j_call: TRBJ1-3
v_call: TRBV9
cdr3_length: 14
d_call: NA
clone_size: NA
cdr3_aa: CASSVGGTGNTIYF
cdr3_nt: TGTGCCAGCAGCGTGGGGGGTACTGGAAACACCATATATTTT

j_call: TRBJ1-6
v_call: TRBV5-1
cdr3_length: 13
d_call: NA
clone_size: once
cdr3_aa: CASSLVQGSPLHF
cdr3_nt: TGCGCCAGCAGCTTGGTTCAGGGATCACCCCTCCACTTT

j_call: TRBJ2-3
v_call: TRBV5-6
cdr3_length: 16
d_call: TRBD1
clone_size: NA
cdr3_aa: CASSLARDRRTDTQYF
cdr3_nt: TGTGCCAGCAGCTTGGCACGGGACAGGCGCACAGATACGCAGTATTTT

j_call: TRBJ2-3
v_call: TRBV10-3
cdr3_length: 15
d_call: TRBD2
clone_size: few
cdr3_aa: CAIRGTSGYTDTQYF
cdr3_nt: TGTGCCATCAGGGGGACTAGCGGGTACACAGATACGCAGTATTTT

j_call: TRBJ1-2
v_call: TRBV12-1
cdr3_length: 18
d_call: NA
clone_size: NA
cdr3_aa: CASSFCSRDGRQFYGYTF
cdr3_nt: TGTGCCAGCAGCTTCTGCAGCAGGGACGGCCGACAATTCTATGGCTACACCTTC

j_call: TRBJ1-6
v_call: TRBV10-1
cdr3_length: 14
d_call: NA
clone_size: few
cdr3_aa: CASSGHSYNSPLHF
cdr3_nt: TGCGCCAGCAGTGGACACTCCTATAATTCACCCCTCCACTTT

j_call: TRBJ2-7
v_call: TRBV10-3
cdr3_length: 11
d_call: NA
clone_size: NA
cdr3_aa: CAISDGDEQYF
cdr3_nt: TGTGCCATCAGTGATGGGGACGAGCAGTACTTC

j_call: TRBJ2-1
v_call: TRBV4-1
cdr3_length: 16
d_call: NA
clone_size: NA
cdr3_aa: CASSHASFEVYNEQFF
cdr3_nt: TGCGCCAGCAGCCATGCTAGCTTTGAGGTTTACAATGAGCAGTTCTTC

j_call: TRBJ1-1
v_call: TRBV5-4
cdr3_length: 14
d_call: NA
clone_size: NA
cdr3_aa: CASTVRGWGTEAFF
cdr3_nt: TGTGCCAGCACTGTCAGGGGCTGGGGAACTGAAGCTTTCTTT

j_call: TRBJ2-7
v_call: TRBV27
cdr3_length: 15
d_call: TRBD1
clone_size: NA
cdr3_aa: CASGTYRGKFYEQYF
cdr3_nt: TGTGCCAGCGGCACTTACAGGGGAAAGTTCTACGAGCAGTACTTC

j_call: TRBJ2-7
v_call: TRBV3-1/TRBV3-2
cdr3_length: 13
d_call: NA
clone_size: NA
cdr3_aa: CASSRQQSYEQYF
cdr3_nt: TGTGCCAGCAGCCGACAGCAGTCCTACGAGCAGTACTTC

j_call: TRBJ1-5
v_call: TRBV6-5
cdr3_length: 14
d_call: TRBD1
clone_size: once
cdr3_aa: CASSRTGANQPQHF
cdr3_nt: TGTGCCAGCAGTCGGACAGGTGCCAATCAGCCCCAGCATTTT

j_call: TRBJ1-6
v_call: TRBV7-2
cdr3_length: 16
d_call: NA
clone_size: NA
cdr3_aa: CASSPRPGRNNSPLHF
cdr3_nt: TGTGCCAGCAGCCCCCGTCCGGGACGGAATAATTCACCCCTCCACTTT

j_call: TRBJ1-4
v_call: TRBV7-2
cdr3_length: 11
d_call: NA
clone_size: NA
cdr3_aa: CASSLSNGLFF
cdr3_nt: TGTGCCAGCAGCTTAAGCAACGGACTGTTTTTT

j_call: TRBJ2-3
v_call: TRBV6-1
cdr3_length: 15
d_call: NA
clone_size: NA
cdr3_aa: CASRPLRGSTDTQYF
cdr3_nt: TGTGCCAGCAGACCGTTACGGGGGAGCACAGATACGCAGTATTTT

j_call: TRBJ1-2
v_call: TRBV4-1
cdr3_length: 13
d_call: NA
clone_size: once
cdr3_aa: CASSHSELRGYTF
cdr3_nt: TGCGCCAGCAGCCACAGTGAGCTGAGAGGCTACACCTTC

j_call: TRBJ1-2
v_call: TRBV7-9
cdr3_length: 15
d_call: TRBD1
clone_size: NA
cdr3_aa: CASSSGQGRGYGYTF
cdr3_nt: TGTGCCAGCAGCTCCGGACAGGGACGTGGGTATGGCTACACCTTC

j_call: TRBJ1-1
v_call: TRBV5-6
cdr3_length: 11
d_call: NA
clone_size: NA
cdr3_aa: CASSSGLQAFF
cdr3_nt: TGTGCCAGCAGCTCGGGTCTACAAGCTTTCTTT

j_call: TRBJ1-5
v_call: TRBV30
cdr3_length: 12
d_call: NA
clone_size: NA
cdr3_aa: CAWRVGNQPQHF
cdr3_nt: TGTGCCTGGAGGGTCGGAAATCAGCCCCAGCATTTT

j_call: TRBJ1-5
v_call: TRBV11-3
cdr3_length: 13
d_call: NA
clone_size: once
cdr3_aa: CASSLDVNQPQHF
cdr3_nt: TGTGCCAGCAGCTTAGACGTCAATCAGCCCCAGCATTTT

j_call: TRBJ1-1
v_call: TRBV4-1
cdr3_length: 15
d_call: TRBD1
clone_size: NA
cdr3_aa: CASSQGQGVNTEAFF
cdr3_nt: TGCGCCAGCAGCCAAGGACAGGGGGTAAACACTGAAGCTTTCTTT

j_call: TRBJ1-6
v_call: TRBV10-3
cdr3_length: 14
d_call: NA
clone_size: NA
cdr3_aa: CAISGWVTDSPLHF
cdr3_nt: TGTGCCATCAGTGGGTGGGTAACCGATTCACCCCTCCACTTT

j_call: TRBJ1-1
v_call: TRBV5-1
cdr3_length: 14
d_call: NA
clone_size: NA
cdr3_aa: CASSRYRANTEAFF
cdr3_nt: TGCGCCAGCAGCCGGTACAGGGCGAACACTGAAGCTTTCTTT

j_call: TRBJ1-3
v_call: TRBV4-3
cdr3_length: 14
d_call: NA
clone_size: NA
cdr3_aa: CASSQDQGRNTIYF
cdr3_nt: TGCGCCAGCAGCCAAGACCAGGGGAGAAACACCATATATTTT

j_call: TRBJ2-3
v_call: TRBV7-9
cdr3_length: 16
d_call: TRBD2
clone_size: once
cdr3_aa: CASTNPGLADTDTQYF
cdr3_nt: TGTGCCAGCACAAATCCGGGACTAGCGGACACAGATACGCAGTATTTT

j_call: TRBJ1-2
v_call: TRBV7-9
cdr3_length: 14
d_call: NA
clone_size: NA
cdr3_aa: CASSLPETGYGYTF
cdr3_nt: TGTGCCAGCAGCTTACCCGAGACAGGATATGGCTACACCTTC

j_call: TRBJ2-7
v_call: TRBV7-2
cdr3_length: 14
d_call: TRBD1
clone_size: NA
cdr3_aa: CASSPGTGHYEQYF
cdr3_nt: TGTGCCAGCAGCCCCGGGACAGGACACTACGAGCAGTACTTC

j_call: TRBJ2-3
v_call: TRBV6-6
cdr3_length: 16
d_call: TRBD1
clone_size: NA
cdr3_aa: CASTGGTGRGTDTQYF
cdr3_nt: TGTGCCAGCACCGGTGGGACAGGGCGAGGCACAGATACGCAGTATTTT

j_call: TRBJ1-1
v_call: TRBV11-2
cdr3_length: 16
d_call: TRBD1
clone_size: NA
cdr3_aa: CASSPRDRGFNTEAFF
cdr3_nt: TGTGCCAGCAGCCCGAGGGACAGGGGGTTCAACACTGAAGCTTTCTTT

j_call: TRBJ2-1
v_call: TRBV24-1
cdr3_length: 17
d_call: TRBD2
clone_size: NA
cdr3_aa: CATSDSLLRGSSNEQFF
cdr3_nt: TGTGCCACCAGTGACTCCCTTCTTCGCGGGAGTAGCAATGAGCAGTTCTTC

j_call: TRBJ2-1
v_call: TRBV5-4
cdr3_length: 15
d_call: NA
clone_size: NA
cdr3_aa: CASSLVGGSYNEQFF
cdr3_nt: TGTGCCAGCAGCTTGGTTGGGGGCTCCTACAATGAGCAGTTCTTC

j_call: TRBJ2-4
v_call: TRBV7-2
cdr3_length: 16
d_call: NA
clone_size: NA
cdr3_aa: CASSLVQLLAKNIQYF
cdr3_nt: TGTGCCAGCAGCTTAGTTCAGCTCTTAGCCAAAAACATTCAGTACTTC

j_call: TRBJ1-1
v_call: TRBV30
cdr3_length: 11
d_call: NA
clone_size: NA
cdr3_aa: CAWSPQGEAFF
cdr3_nt: TGTGCCTGGAGTCCGCAGGGAGAAGCTTTCTTT

j_call: TRBJ1-1
v_call: TRBV19
cdr3_length: 12
d_call: NA
clone_size: once
cdr3_aa: CASSLRLGEAFF
cdr3_nt: TGTGCCAGTAGTCTACGGTTGGGTGAAGCTTTCTTT

j_call: TRBJ1-1
v_call: TRBV5-5
cdr3_length: 15
d_call: NA
clone_size: once
cdr3_aa: CASSLDTGRNTEAFF
cdr3_nt: TGTGCCAGCAGCTTGGATACAGGGAGGAACACTGAAGCTTTCTTT